The entry below gives a single T cell receptor beta chain sequence along with its context. Its cognate antigen has yet to be identified. One base away there is no much larger clone; base qualities are not given. On a MiSeq, deep resolution sequencing aimed for a depth between 1 in 1 million and 1 in 200,000 T cells, with each clonotype covered 10x on average. The immunoSEQ hsTCRB Kit was used to generate the TCR beta libraries. The study's own analysis went as follows. Data were analyzed with ImmunoSEQ Data Assistant and ImmunoSEQ Analyzer, with V, D and J genes assigned per IMGT definitions. Clonality was computed as one minus normalized Shannon entropy of productive rearrangement frequencies, ranging from 0 to 1. Only overrepresented clonotypes making up at least 0.05% of the repertoire of each patient were included in the public clonotype analysis. Repertoires from about a dozen age-matched healthy donors in immuneACCESS were used as clonality controls. TCRdb carries this immuneACCESS record with in-frame sequences only. Its versions omit some clonotypes, under half of them owing to an unresolved V gene in the studies checked, with the rest unexplained. The DNA gave D and trimming, while V, J and clone size come from that table. Across this sample there are around 330,000 clones, with 67% seen only once. Just under 6.5% of the sample comes from the top ten.

For TCR beta library preparation, roughly 2 micrograms of genomic DNA were extracted from the cryopreserved PBMCs. Longitudinal blood samples from CLL patients receiving ibrutinib monotherapy were subjected to high-throughput TCR beta sequencing. The patients took part in an open-label, single-center phase 2 trial of ibrutinib monotherapy. The record originates from a study of cytotoxic CD8 clonotypes in ibrutinib-treated CLL listed by TCRdb under 2021. Study-wide context: The cohort included about 15 treatment-naive and under 13 relapsed/refractory patients; around 18 were IGHV unmutated. Responses were partial in approximately 24 patients and complete in 2; after median about 63 months follow-up, approximately 15 stayed in remission and approximately 12 progressed. Response samples were obtained after a median of around eleven months of treatment, with a range of about 6 to 36 months. On average, each sample had a few hundred thousand productive templates and under 95,000 productive rearrangements. Longitudinal samples were obtainable from about 30% of the roughly 90 participants in the trial. Cryopreserved peripheral blood mononuclear cells were collected before treatment, at response, and at either disease progression or sustained remission. All remission and progressive disease samples were collected while patients were still receiving ibrutinib.

Per the germline V gene, MNHEY is the CDR1 and SVGAGI is the CDR2. The V and J ends are trimmed by 6 bases and 0 bases, leaving 10 bases between them. The CDR3 sequence holds 14 residues, the cysteine and phenylalanine included. This entry keeps only the CDR3 DNA: 42 bases, framed from base 1. Results and caveats for the whole study, not just this receptor: At ibrutinib response clonality went up, during sustained remission it held steady, and at progression it dropped back toward baseline. Baseline clonality was found to be higher than that of age-matched healthy donors and was strongly correlated with circulating CD8+ T-cell counts. Sustained-remission and progressing patients did not have matched sampling times, and lymph node repertoires were not examined. Public clonotypes were rare and either contracted or stayed stable during treatment, and the rise in clonality at ibrutinib response reflected the expansion of private clonotypes.

The chain uses TRBV6-5 and TRBJ2-3, with the D gene uncertain. Sequenced material: PBMCs, taken after 36 months of ibrutinib treatment. The receptor was derived from a human donor with chronic lymphocytic leukemia. For the CDR3, the sequence is CASSSPPSTDTQYF. The DNA reads TGTGCCAGCAGCTCACCCCCTAGCACAGATACGCAGTATTTT.